This TCR beta chain was captured by sequencing in a study of a mutant IDH1 vaccine in newly diagnosed glioma. Across the study: Across weeks 1, 3, 5, 7, 11, 15, 19 and 23, patients received a vaccination each time, eight in all. The study started vaccination 4-6 weeks after radiotherapy alone, or with temozolomide cycles. The study, taken as a whole, reports: Patients showed vaccine-induced immune responses at a rate of roughly 93%.

Measured with immunoSEQ multiplex PCR; TCRdb has only the in-frame clones, and not every one. The sample includes roughly 120,000 clones, almost 90% of them seen just once. Time point: week 11, during vaccination. The investigators gave 300 ug of mutant IDH1 20-mer peptide in each vaccine dose, together with topical imiquimod. The CDR3 is made up of 13 amino acids. Germline trimming cut 5 bases from V and 1 base from J; bases unmatched to any gene: 2. Germline V gene sequence: CDR1 SGHDT, CDR2 YYEEEE. About this clone itself: Its cognate antigen is unknown.

The receptor was isolated from a woman between 45 and 65 years old with glioma. The source was PBMCs, collected from a glioma patient whose treatment included an IDH1 peptide vaccine. The chain joins TRBV5-6 to TRBJ2-5; 7 nucleotides agree with TRBD2. The CDR3 DNA reads TGTGCCAGCAGTCCTAGCGGCCAAGAGACCCAGTACTTC. It yields the protein CASSPSGQETQYF.